This T cell receptor (beta chain) was retrieved from a study of blood T cell repertoires in COVID-19. The protocol was immunoSEQ multiplex PCR, while the TCRdb copy is restricted to in-frame clones and leaves out a portion. The table lists 250,000 to 400,000 clones, roughly 86% of them singletons. With 3 bases clipped from V and 6 bases from J, the junction kept 9 bases outside the gene matches. The CDR3 covers 15 residues. From germline, CDR1 is MGHDK and CDR2 SYGVNS. The sequenced sample was PBMCs or T cells enriched from blood (not recorded which). This clonotype originated in a woman in her twenties or thirties who had recovered from COVID-19. The V gene is TRBV25-1, the J gene TRBJ2-7; 9 bases agree with TRBD1. The CDR3 DNA reads TGTGCCAGCAGTGATCCCGGGACAGGGAACCTCGAGCAGTACTTC. Its protein product is CASSDPGTGNLEQYF.